This T cell receptor (beta chain) came from a study of blood T cell repertoires in COVID-19. On the study more broadly: PBMCs, B-cell-depleted T cells, or T cells provided the cDNA or gDNA that made up the material.

The length of the CDR3 is 13 residues. The V gene lost 4 bases and the J gene lost 5 bases, with 10 bases spanning the gap. The germline CDR1 and CDR2 sequences are SGHNT and YYREEE (reference sequence). Authors' analysis steps: By means of reference gene primer amplification, nucleated cell counts were estimated. Sequencing was performed with immunoSEQ multiplex PCR; in TCRdb, only in-frame clones are kept and a portion is missing. V and J calls and clone size are copied from that table; D and trimming were computed from the DNA. The sample consists of tens of thousands of clones, roughly 84% of them appearing once.

Sequencing was performed on peripheral blood. The receptor comes from a man aged 55-75 years with active COVID-19. The rearrangement joins TRBV5-4 to TRBJ2-1; D gene uncertain. CDR3: CASSLRVHNEQFF. The CDR3 DNA sequence: TGTGCCAGCAGCCTCCGGGTCCACAATGAGCAGTTCTTC.